Shown below are 4 T cell receptor beta chains from a single sample sequenced in a study of technical replicates of blood from a handful of donors. Some clones are missing from TCRdb's copy, which holds only in-frame ones; the method was immunoSEQ multiplex PCR. In the table there are under 100,000 clones, roughly 85% of which are singletons. The sample comprised PBMCs. The receptors were gathered from a human donor in good health. Some clones in this sample may be carry-over from other donors' samples.

This sequence joins TRBV2 and TRBJ2-7; TRBD2 aligns across 13 bases. The CDR3 loop spans 16 amino acids. The germline V gene has CDR1 SNHLY and CDR2 FYNNEI. J was trimmed by 4 bases and V by 5 bases; bases with no gene match: 8. CDR3 bases: TGTGCCAGCAGTACTAGGACTAGCGGGAGCTTGTACGAGCAGTACTTC. Its protein product is CASSTRTSGSLYEQYF.

This chain links TRBV5-1 with TRBJ2-3, with D maybe TRBD1 (5 bases). The germline V gene has CDR1 SGHRS and CDR2 YFSETQ. The CDR3 covers 13 residues. V was shortened by 4 bases and J by 0 bases, with 6 bases between the two germline ends. CDR3 nucleotides: TGCGCCAGCAGCCCAGGGAGCACAGATACGCAGTATTTT. It yields the protein CASSPGSTDTQYF.

This sequence joins TRBV4-3 and TRBJ1-2, with 7 positions matching TRBD1. V trimming: 0 bases; J trimming: 0 bases; junction bases outside the gene matches: 10. The CDR3 is made up of 18 amino acids. Germline values: CDR1 LGHNA, CDR2 YSLEER. The DNA for the CDR3 is TGCGCCAGCAGCCAAGATCCACGCGGGACAGTAACTAACTATGGCTACACCTTC. Translated: CASSQDPRGTVTNYGYTF.

This clone was counted a few times. V usage is TRBV6-1 and J usage is TRBJ1-1; D is unresolved. V was trimmed by 4 bases and J by 1 base, leaving 10 bases between them. The CDR3 is made up of 14 amino acids. Germline V gene data show CDR1 as MNHNS and CDR2 as SASEGT. CDR3 residues: CASSGRIRNTEAFF. Written as DNA, the CDR3 is TGTGCCAGCAGTGGCAGGATTAGGAACACTGAAGCTTTCTTT.